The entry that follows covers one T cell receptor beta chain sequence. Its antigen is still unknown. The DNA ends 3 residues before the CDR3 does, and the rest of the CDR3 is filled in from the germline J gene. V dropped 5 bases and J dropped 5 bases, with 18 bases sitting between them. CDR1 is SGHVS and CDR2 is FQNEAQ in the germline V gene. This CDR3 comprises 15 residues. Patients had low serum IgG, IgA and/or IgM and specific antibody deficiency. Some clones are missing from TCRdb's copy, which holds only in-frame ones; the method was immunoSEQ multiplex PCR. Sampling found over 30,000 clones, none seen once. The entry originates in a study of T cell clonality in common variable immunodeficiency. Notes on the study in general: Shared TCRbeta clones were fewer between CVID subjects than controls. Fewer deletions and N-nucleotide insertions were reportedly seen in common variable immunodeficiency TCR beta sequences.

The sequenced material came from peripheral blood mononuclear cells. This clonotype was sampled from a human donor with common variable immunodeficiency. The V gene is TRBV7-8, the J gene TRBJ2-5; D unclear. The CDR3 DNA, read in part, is TGTGCCAGCAGCCCGCGACTCTTGACCTTTGAGACC. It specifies CASSPRLLTFET. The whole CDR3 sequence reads CASSPRLLTFETQYF.